A selection of T cell receptor beta chains follows, all from one sample in a study of regulatory T cells in long-lasting Graves disease. TCRdb reanalysed the multiplex PCR reads using MiXCR and keeps one entry per CDR3 protein. The table has some 410,000 distinct CDR3 sequences, less than 20% seen once; the top ten hold about 10%. This same sample was also taken into another study, of T cells in Graves' hyperthyroidism and ophthalmopathy.

The sample in question was peripheral blood mononuclear cells (PBMCs), obtained at new diagnosis, from a patient treated with antithyroid drugs. These receptors were taken from a woman in her twenties or thirties with Graves disease. Both conserved end residues are trimmed from each CDR3. Fields, in order: J gene, V gene, CDR3 protein.

>TRBJ2-7|TRBV7-8
ASTIYSYEQY
>TRBJ1-1|TRBV18
ASSTQGAAGQSSAF
>TRBJ2-3|TRBV6-1
ATIRNLYTQY
>TRBJ2-3|TRBV20-1
SPGQDTDTQY
>TRBJ1-4|TRBV6-1
ASRTYRGLEKLF
>TRBJ2-7|TRBV5-6
ASSFYWGYEQY
>TRBJ1-1|TRBV7-9
ASSPSRVGPEAF
>TRBJ2-1|TRBV4-2
ASSATERGNEQF
>TRBJ2-1|TRBV5-4
ASNLKGQTEQF
>TRBJ2-2|TRBV4-1
ASSQLGLAGAGTGELF
>TRBJ1-5|TRBV11-2
ASSSLQGGEPQH
>TRBJ1-5|TRBV4-1
ASSQIGVGEPQH